The 9 T cell receptor beta chains listed next were all sequenced from one sample in a study of CD8+ T cells in alopecia areata. Once RNA had been extracted, it was reverse transcribed into cDNA to act as the sequencing template. This table comes from immunoSEQ multiplex PCR, and its TCRdb copy is limited to in-frame clones, with some not included. Of about 99,000 clones listed, about 60% are singletons. Sequencing was performed on CD4+ T cells sorted from blood. Source of these receptors: a human donor in good health.

CDR3 DNA sequence: TGCAGCGTTGAAGATTCCGGGGGCGGTGCTTTCTTT. It codes for CSVEDSGGGAFF. This chain links TRBV29-1 with TRBJ1-1; D perhaps matches TRBD1 (6 bases). Trimming removed 0 bases at V and 11 bases at J, with 13 bases between. CDR3 length: 12 residues. The germline V gene encodes CDR1 SQVTM and CDR2 ANQGSEA.

This clone was seen at least ten times. The CDR3 sequence: CASSSRAGGFTEAFF. The CDR3 DNA reads as TGCGCCAGCAGCTCCCGGGCAGGGGGATTCACTGAAGCTTTCTTT. The gene calls are TRBV5-1 and TRBJ1-1, with TRBD1 matching 7 bases. This CDR3 is 15 amino acids long. V was clipped by 3 bases and J by 4 bases; unmatched bases: 9. Germline V lookup: CDR1 SGHRS, CDR2 YFSETQ.

A few counts support this clone. The V gene is TRBV11-1, the J gene TRBJ2-3, with 8 bases lining up with TRBD2. This CDR3 comprises 15 residues. From germline, CDR1 is SGHAT and CDR2 FQDESV (reference sequence). Germline trimming cut 5 bases from V and 3 bases from J; bases unmatched to any gene: 7. CDR3 nucleotide sequence: TGTGCCAGCAGCCTCAGCCCGGGAGGGACAGATACGCAGTATTTT. It codes for CASSLSPGGTDTQYF.

In this sample, this clone turned up a few times. At one end, the junction sequence differs from germline, possibly due to a read error. This chain uses TRBV2 with TRBJ1-2; weak D call: TRBD1 (5 bases). This CDR3 contains 13 residues. CDR1 is SNHLY, CDR2 FYNNEI, per germline. The CDR3, as DNA: TGTGCCAGCAGGGAAGGGGTCATCTATGGCTACACCTTC. It codes for CASREGVIYGYTF.

This clone has just a few counts. The chain employs TRBV23-1 and TRBJ1-1, with 7 bases identical to TRBD1. TRBV23-1 is noted as an ORF with a role that remains uncertain. Germline trimming cut 1 base from V and 1 base from J; bases unmatched to any gene: 21. There are 21 residues in the CDR3. The CDR3 sequence is CASSQLPSRDSVGISNTEAFF. Here the CDR3 DNA reads TGCGCCAGCAGTCAATTACCATCAAGGGACAGTGTGGGAATCTCGAACACTGAAGCTTTCTTT.

With regard to this clone: Additional DNA sequences in this sample encode the identical CDR3. The rearrangement joins TRBV18 to TRBJ1-5; D is unclear. Germline assignment: CDR1 KGHSH and CDR2 LQKENI. The CDR3 is made up of 13 amino acids. V was clipped by 2 bases and J by 1 base, with 3 bases between them. The DNA of the CDR3 is TGTGCCAGCTCACCAGGGAGCAATCAGCCCCAGCATTTT. It specifies CASSPGSNQPQHF.

The chain couples TRBV29-1 to TRBJ2-3; TRBD2 matches 7 bases. The CDR3 extends over 16 amino acids. V shed 0 bases and J 1 base; nucleotides not matched to a gene: 7. Germline-derived CDR1 and CDR2 are SQVTM and ANQGSEA. CDR3 in amino acids: CSVEENPAGGTDTQYF. The CDR3 bases are TGCAGCGTTGAAGAGAATCCGGCGGGGGGCACAGATACGCAGTATTTT.

The chain uses TRBV19 and TRBJ2-2; D is ambiguous. CDR3 size: 14 residues. Germline CDR1 and CDR2: LNHDA and SQIVND (reference sequence). The V end was cut by 5 bases, the J end by 0 bases, with 7 bases between. The CDR3 bases are TGTGCCAGTAGTGCGACATCGAACACCGGGGAGCTGTTTTTT. The encoded protein is CASSATSNTGELFF.

The CDR3, as DNA: TGTGCCTGGAATCAGGGAGCGGCTGGCTACACCTTC. Protein product: CAWNQGAAGYTF. V and J are TRBV30 and TRBJ1-2; D is possibly TRBD1 (5 bases). V lost 4 bases and J 7 bases, leaving 13 bases between the germline ends. This CDR3 comprises 12 residues. Per germline, CDR1 GTSNPN and CDR2 SVGIG (reference sequence).